This TCR beta chain was found in a study of cytomegalovirus exposure and HLA in healthy donors. Trimming shortened V by 5 bases and J by 2 bases, and 9 bases separated the two germline ends. The CDR3 has 13 amino acids. Germline V gives CDR1 MNHEY, CDR2 SVGAGI. As for the donors, each was a healthy bone marrow donor. This clone was picked up a small number of times. It was with 60 Vbeta and 13 Jbeta primers that the PCR ran. TCRdb's table, derived via immunoSEQ multiplex PCR, lists solely in-frame clones and lacks some. In the table there are approximately 95,000 clones, approximately 80% of which are singletons.

The receptor's source is a woman in her thirties or forties in good health and CMV-seropositive. This chain joins TRBV6-5 and TRBJ1-1, with a weak D call TRBD1 (5 bases). What was sequenced was PBMCs. The CDR3 is CASSRGQNTEAFF. The DNA of the CDR3 is TGTGCCAGCAGTCGCGGACAAAACACTGAAGCTTTCTTT.